In its sample, the clone carrying this T cell receptor (beta chain) was seen once. Its matching antigen is unknown. The sample comes from a study of cytomegalovirus exposure and HLA in healthy donors. Findings and limits, study-wide: The study labeled more than 150 TCR beta chains cytomegalovirus-associated. In a later analysis, parvovirus B19, influenza, CMV and Epstein-Barr virus appeared linked to several top co-occurrence clusters. An analysis was carried out at a later point. It showed that HLA-associated TCR beta chains were more clonally expanded than equally common non-associated chains.

Germline lookup yields CDR1 LGHNA and CDR2 YSLEER. The CDR3 covers 17 residues. V gave up 0 bases and J gave up 0 bases; unmatched junction bases: 4. Whereas donors were nominally healthy upon sampling, unrecorded immune exposures were probable. The PCR made use of 60 Vbeta and 13 Jbeta primers. Here immunoSEQ multiplex PCR was the method, and the copy in TCRdb shows in-frame clones only, minus some. The table has fewer than 90,000 clones, approximately 76% seen once; the top ten hold 1.4%. The clonotype was recovered from a male donor in good health and CMV-seronegative. The sequenced sample consisted of PBMCs. V usage is TRBV4-3 and J usage is TRBJ1-1, with 10 bases aligning to TRBD1. The CDR3 nucleotides are TGCGCCAGCAGCCAAGACAGACAGGGGGCATTGAACACTGAAGCTTTCTTT. As protein: CASSQDRQGALNTEAFF.